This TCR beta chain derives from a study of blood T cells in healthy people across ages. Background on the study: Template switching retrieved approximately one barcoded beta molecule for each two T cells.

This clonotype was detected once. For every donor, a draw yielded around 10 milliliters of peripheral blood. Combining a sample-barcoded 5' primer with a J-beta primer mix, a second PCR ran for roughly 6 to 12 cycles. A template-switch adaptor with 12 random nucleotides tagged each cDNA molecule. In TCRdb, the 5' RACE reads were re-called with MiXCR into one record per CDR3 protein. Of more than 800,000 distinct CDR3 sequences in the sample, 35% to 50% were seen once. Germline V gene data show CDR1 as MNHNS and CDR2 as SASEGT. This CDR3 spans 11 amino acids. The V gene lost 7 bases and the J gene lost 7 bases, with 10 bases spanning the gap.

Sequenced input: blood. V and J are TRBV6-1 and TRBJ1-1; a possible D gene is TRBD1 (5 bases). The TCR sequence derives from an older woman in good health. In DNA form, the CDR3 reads TGTGCCAGCACCAGGGCGGATGAAGCTTTCTTT. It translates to CASTRADEAFF.